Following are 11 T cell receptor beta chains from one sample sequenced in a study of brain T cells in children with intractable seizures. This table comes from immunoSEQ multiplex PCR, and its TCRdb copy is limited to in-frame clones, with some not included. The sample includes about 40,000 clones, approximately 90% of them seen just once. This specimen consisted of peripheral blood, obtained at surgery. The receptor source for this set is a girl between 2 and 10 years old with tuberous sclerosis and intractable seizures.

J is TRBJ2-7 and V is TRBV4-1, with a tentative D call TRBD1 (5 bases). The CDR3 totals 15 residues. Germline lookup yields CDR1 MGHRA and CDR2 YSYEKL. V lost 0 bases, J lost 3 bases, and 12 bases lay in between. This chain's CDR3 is CASSQDRANRYEQYV. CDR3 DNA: TGCGCCAGCAGCCAAGACAGGGCAAACCGCTACGAGCAGTACGTC.

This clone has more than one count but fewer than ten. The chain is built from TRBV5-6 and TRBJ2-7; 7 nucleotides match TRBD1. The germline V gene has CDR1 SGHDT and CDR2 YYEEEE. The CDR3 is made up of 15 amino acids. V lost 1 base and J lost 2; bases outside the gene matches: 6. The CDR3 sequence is CASSLWTGFPYEQYF. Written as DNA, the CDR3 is TGTGCCAGCAGCTTGTGGACAGGATTTCCCTACGAGCAGTACTTC.

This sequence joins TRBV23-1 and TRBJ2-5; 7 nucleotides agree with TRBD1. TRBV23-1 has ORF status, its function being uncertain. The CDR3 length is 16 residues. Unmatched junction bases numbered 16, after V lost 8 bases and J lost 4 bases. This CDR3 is CASFPQGTLLRETQYF. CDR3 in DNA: TGCGCCAGCTTCCCACAGGGGACATTGCTTAGAGAGACCCAGTACTTC.

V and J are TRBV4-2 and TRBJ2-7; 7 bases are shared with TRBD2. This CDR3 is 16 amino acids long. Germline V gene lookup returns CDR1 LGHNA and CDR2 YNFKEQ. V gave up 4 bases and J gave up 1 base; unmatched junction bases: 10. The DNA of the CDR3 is TGTGCCAGCAGCCCGTCAACGGGGGGAGGGTCCTACGAGCAGTACTTC. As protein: CASSPSTGGGSYEQYF.

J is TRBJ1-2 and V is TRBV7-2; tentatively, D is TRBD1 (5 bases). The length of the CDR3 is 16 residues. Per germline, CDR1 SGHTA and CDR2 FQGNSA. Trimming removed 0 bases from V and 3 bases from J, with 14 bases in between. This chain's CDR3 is CASSLAGLRADYGYTF. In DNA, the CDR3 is TGTGCCAGCAGCTTAGCGGGACTCCGGGCTGACTATGGCTACACCTTC.

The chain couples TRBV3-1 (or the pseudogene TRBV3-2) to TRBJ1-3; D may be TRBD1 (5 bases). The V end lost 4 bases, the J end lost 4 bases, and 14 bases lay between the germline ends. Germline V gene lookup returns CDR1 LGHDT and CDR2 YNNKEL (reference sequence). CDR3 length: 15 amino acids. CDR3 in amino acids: CASSPPGRGGNTIYF. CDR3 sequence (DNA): TGTGCCAGCAGCCCCCCCGGGAGGGGAGGAAACACCATATATTTT.

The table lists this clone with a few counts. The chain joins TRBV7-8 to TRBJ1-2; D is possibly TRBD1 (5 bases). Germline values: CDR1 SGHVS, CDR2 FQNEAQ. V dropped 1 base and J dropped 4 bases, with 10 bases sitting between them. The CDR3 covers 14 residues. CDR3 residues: CASSLEGQTYGYTF. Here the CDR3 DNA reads TGTGCCAGCAGCTTAGAGGGGCAGACCTATGGCTACACCTTC.

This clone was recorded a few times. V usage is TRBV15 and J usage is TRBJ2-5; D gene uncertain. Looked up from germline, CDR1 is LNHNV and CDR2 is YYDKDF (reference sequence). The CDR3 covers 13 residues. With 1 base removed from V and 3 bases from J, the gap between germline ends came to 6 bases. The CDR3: CATSRVAEETQYF. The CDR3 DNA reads TGTGCCACCAGCAGAGTGGCGGAAGAGACCCAGTACTTC.

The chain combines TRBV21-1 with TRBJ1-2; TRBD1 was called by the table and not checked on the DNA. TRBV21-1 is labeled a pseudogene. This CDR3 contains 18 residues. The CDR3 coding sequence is TGTGCCAGCAGCAGACGTACAGGGGGCGCGGGTTATCAATATGGCTACACCTTC. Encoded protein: CASSRRTGGAGYQYGYTF.

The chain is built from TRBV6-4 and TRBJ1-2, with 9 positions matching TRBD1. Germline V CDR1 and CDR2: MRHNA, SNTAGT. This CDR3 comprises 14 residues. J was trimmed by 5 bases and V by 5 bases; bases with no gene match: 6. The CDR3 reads CASSRTGEGYGYTF. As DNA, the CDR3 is TGTGCCAGCAGTCGGACAGGGGAGGGATATGGCTACACCTTC.

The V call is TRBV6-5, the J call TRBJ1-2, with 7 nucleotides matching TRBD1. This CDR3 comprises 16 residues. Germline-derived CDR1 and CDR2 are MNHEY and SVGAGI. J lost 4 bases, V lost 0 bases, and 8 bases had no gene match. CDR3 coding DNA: TGTGCCAGCAGTTACTCAAGGGGGCAGAGTGGCTATGGCTACACCTTC. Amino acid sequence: CASSYSRGQSGYGYTF.